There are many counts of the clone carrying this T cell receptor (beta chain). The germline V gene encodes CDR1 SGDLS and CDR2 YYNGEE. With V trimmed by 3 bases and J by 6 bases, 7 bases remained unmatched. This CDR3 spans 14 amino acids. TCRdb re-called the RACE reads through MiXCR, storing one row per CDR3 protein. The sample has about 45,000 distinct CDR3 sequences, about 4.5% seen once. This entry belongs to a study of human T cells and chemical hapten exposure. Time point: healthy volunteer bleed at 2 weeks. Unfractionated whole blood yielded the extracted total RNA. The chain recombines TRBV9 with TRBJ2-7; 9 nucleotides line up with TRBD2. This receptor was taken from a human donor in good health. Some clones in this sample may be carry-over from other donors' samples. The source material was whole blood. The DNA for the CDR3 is TGTGCCAGCAGCGACGGCGGACTAGCGACCGAGCAGTACTTC. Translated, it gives CASSDGGLATEQYF.